The 8 T cell receptor beta chains below come from one sample, sequenced in a study of T-cell reconstitution after alpha-beta-depleted transplantation in children (dated by TCRdb to between 2015 and 2016). The library was obtained by PCR. Sequencing used an Illumina HiSeq 2500. To normalize quantification of the TCRbeta repertoire, the TCR libraries were built with molecular barcoding that relied on unique molecular identifiers. The public reads were reanalyzed by TCRdb: fastp trimming at Q25, MiXCR alignment, in-frame beta chains only. When rows share a CDR3 protein, they turn into one entry using the most common DNA and genes. The sample profile shows 750,000 to 950,000 distinct CDR3 sequences; approximately 15% of them were found once. The ten largest clones represent under 6% of the sample. This specimen's treatment or condition label, interpreted: allogeneic hematopoietic cell transplantation with graft depleted of TCRalphabeta T cells and CD19 B cells.

Source: PBMCs, mostly from graft donor cells, taken 360 days after TCRalphabeta/CD19-depleted stem cell transplant. The receptors derive from a male patient under 18 who had a stem cell transplant for acute lymphoblastic leukemia, so the T cells may come from the graft donor.

This clonotype has just a few counts. This CDR3 reads CASSFGVSSYNEQFF. CDR3 nucleotide sequence: TGTGCCAGCAGCTTCGGGGTTAGCTCCTACAATGAGCAGTTCTTC. J is TRBJ2-1 and V is TRBV5-6, with a weak D call TRBD2 (5 bases). CDR1 is SGHDT, CDR2 YYEEEE, per germline. The length of the CDR3 is 15 residues. Trimming stripped 2 bases from V and 0 bases from J, with 9 bases between.

The sample holds many counts of this clonotype. The chain links TRBV5-1 to TRBJ2-2; 8 bases match TRBD1. The germline gives CDR1 SGHRS, CDR2 YFSETQ. There are 16 residues in the CDR3. With V trimmed by 4 bases and J by 7 bases, 12 bases remained unmatched. Here the CDR3 reads CASSAMTGASFGELFF. As DNA, the CDR3 is TGCGCCAGCAGCGCGATGACAGGGGCTTCTTTCGGGGAGCTGTTTTTT.

The chain recombines TRBV12-3 or TRBV12-4 with TRBJ2-7; 8 bases line up with TRBD2. This CDR3 has 15 residues. Trimming cost V 6 bases and J 2 bases; bases outside gene matches: 9. As DNA, the CDR3 is TGTGCCAGCAGAACAGGACTAGCCGCCACCTACGAGCAGTACTTC. Its protein product is CASRTGLAATYEQYF.

This clonotype was observed at least ten times. CDR3 amino acids: CSARVSGRAGTDTQYF. CDR3 DNA: TGCAGTGCTAGAGTGAGCGGGAGGGCCGGCACAGATACGCAGTATTTT. The V gene is TRBV20-1, the J gene TRBJ2-3; 10 bases are shared with TRBD2. Trimming at V came to 1 base and at J to 1 base, leaving 5 bases not matched to a gene. There are 16 residues in the CDR3. CDR1 and CDR2 (germline): DFQATT, SNEGSKA (reference sequence).

This clonotype showed up many times. This chain joins TRBV7-2 and TRBJ2-1, with 8 bases aligning to TRBD2. V shed 6 bases and J 4 bases; nucleotides not matched to a gene: 8. The germline gives CDR1 SGHTA, CDR2 FQGNSA. This CDR3 contains 15 residues. CDR3 nucleotides: TGTGCCAGCAGTTTGACTAGCGAGACTTACAATGAGCAGTTCTTC. Its protein is CASSLTSETYNEQFF.

This clonotype was counted only a few times. The CDR3 DNA reads TGTGCCAGCAGTCCCCGAGGTAGCGGACTAACGGGTGAGCAGTTCTTC. Translation: CASSPRGSGLTGEQFF. This sequence joins TRBV6-1 and TRBJ2-1; D might be TRBD2 (6 bases). The germline V gene encodes CDR1 MNHNS and CDR2 SASEGT. The CDR3 extends over 16 amino acids. V was cut by 5 bases and J by 9 bases, with 23 bases left in between.

The V gene is TRBV5-1, the J gene TRBJ2-1; 8 bases align to TRBD2. Germline CDR1 SGHRS, CDR2 YFSETQ. The V segment lost 0 bases and the J segment 4 bases; nucleotides outside the gene matches: 9. The CDR3 extends over 17 amino acids. CDR3: CASSLGLATHIYNEQFF. In nucleotides, the CDR3 is TGCGCCAGCAGCTTGGGACTAGCGACCCACATTTACAATGAGCAGTTCTTC.

In this sample, this clonotype turned up a few times. The chain joins TRBV9 to TRBJ2-2; a weak D match, TRBD2 (5 bases). CDR3 size: 16 residues. Germline V gives CDR1 SGDLS, CDR2 YYNGEE. With 0 bases removed from V and 8 bases from J, the gap between germline ends came to 17 bases. The DNA of the CDR3 is TGTGCCAGCAGCGTAGCTTCCGGACTCGGAATAGGGGAGCTGTTTTTT. Amino acids: CASSVASGLGIGELFF.